The 14 T cell receptor beta chains in this list originate from one sample, sequenced in a study of cytomegalovirus exposure and HLA in healthy donors listed by TCRdb under 2017. The library relied on the immunoSEQ multiplex PCR assay. For the multiplex PCR, a mixture combining 60 forward primers for TCR Vbeta segments and 13 reverse primers for TCR Jbeta segments was used. The immuneACCESS repertoire file appears here via TCRdb, limited to in-frame rearrangements. These files lack a portion of the clones; in checked studies, under half of the deficit traces to unresolved V genes, and the cause of the others is not known. This sample lists roughly 250,000 clones; almost 85% were detected once. The ten largest make up 1.5% to 2.5% of the sample. The sequencing input was PBMCs. Receptors originate from a woman between 35 and 50 years old in good health and CMV-seropositive.

This clone was seen at least ten times. The chain has TRBV6-4 and TRBJ2-2; maybe TRBD2 (5 bases). The germline V gene encodes CDR1 MRHNA and CDR2 SNTAGT. This CDR3 spans 13 amino acids. V was trimmed by 3 bases and J by 3 bases, leaving 5 bases between them. The DNA of the CDR3 is TGTGCCAGCAGTGAGCGGGACACCGGGGAGCTGTTTTTT. It translates to CASSERDTGELFF.

The CDR3 sequence: CASSLFPLSEAFF. CDR3 nucleotides: TGTGCCAGCAGCTTATTTCCTCTGTCTGAAGCTTTCTTT. The chain combines TRBV7-3 with TRBJ1-1, with no clear D. The CDR3 is made up of 13 amino acids. CDR1 and CDR2 from the germline V gene are SGHTA and FQGTGA. V lost 2 bases and J 6 bases, leaving 10 bases between the germline ends.

The chain couples TRBV7-2 to TRBJ2-7, with D perhaps TRBD2 (6 bases). The germline V gene encodes CDR1 SGHTA and CDR2 FQGNSA. V lost 0 bases and J 1 base, leaving 7 bases between the germline ends. The CDR3 contains 14 residues. CDR3 protein: CASSLATSSYEQYF. The DNA of the CDR3 is TGTGCCAGCAGCTTAGCGACTAGTTCCTACGAGCAGTACTTC.

This clone was recorded only once. This chain uses TRBV7-9 with TRBJ1-1; D remains unclear. Trimming pared 7 bases from V and 0 bases from J, leaving 12 bases between. Germline V gene sequence: CDR1 SEHNR, CDR2 FQNEAQ (reference sequence). The CDR3 runs 14 residues. The CDR3 DNA reads as TGTGCCAGCATGCTCGGAGTTATGAACACTGAAGCTTTCTTT. Translation: CASMLGVMNTEAFF.

The chain is built from TRBV4-1 and TRBJ2-5, with D possibly being TRBD1 (5 bases). The germline V gene has CDR1 MGHRA and CDR2 YSYEKL. Trimming removed 4 bases from V and 2 bases from J, with 11 bases in between. The CDR3 runs 14 residues. CDR3 DNA: TGCGCCAGCAGCCCCTCGACAGTGCAAGAGACCCAGTACTTC. Residues: CASSPSTVQETQYF.

This clone appeared once. This chain joins TRBV10-3 and TRBJ1-3; unclear D gene. The V gene lost 7 bases and the J gene lost 0 bases, with 13 bases spanning the gap. Germline CDR1 reads ENHRY; CDR2 reads SYGVKD. The CDR3 is 15 amino acids. For the CDR3, the DNA is TGTGCCATCAAATCCGACGGAGGCTCTGGAAACACCATATATTTT. Amino acid sequence: CAIKSDGGSGNTIYF.

The chain couples TRBV19 to TRBJ2-7; TRBD2 aligns across 8 bases. This CDR3 region has 16 residues. The germline gives CDR1 LNHDA, CDR2 SQIVND (reference sequence). Trimming took 5 bases from V and 6 from J; bases not matched to a gene: 15. The CDR3 loop reads CASSPPGSREEGEQYF. CDR3 sequence (DNA): TGTGCCAGTAGTCCGCCGGGTTCGCGGGAGGAAGGCGAGCAGTACTTC.

This clone has more than one count but fewer than ten. The chain joins TRBV9 to TRBJ2-7; D is undetermined. CDR1 SGDLS and CDR2 YYNGEE come from the germline V gene. This CDR3 contains 14 residues. The V end was cut by 0 bases, the J end by 6 bases, with 13 bases between. The CDR3 DNA is TGTGCCAGCAGCGTAGAGCTAGAGCTTTCCGAGCAGTACTTC. Translation gives CASSVELELSEQYF.

The V and J genes are TRBV18 and TRBJ1-1, with 7 bases matching TRBD1. The CDR3 is 12 amino acids. Germline-derived CDR1 and CDR2 are KGHSH and LQKENI. The J segment lost 7 bases and the V segment lost 3 bases, leaving 2 bases of the junction unmatched. CDR3 sequence: CASSPWTGEAFF. Written as DNA, the CDR3 is TGTGCCAGCTCACCTTGGACAGGTGAAGCTTTCTTT.

This chain links TRBV2 with TRBJ1-2, with D possibly TRBD1 on 6 matching bases. CDR3 size: 12 residues. Germline CDR1 and CDR2: SNHLY and FYNNEI. Trimming left V 6 bases short and J 4 bases short, with 9 bases between. The CDR3 bases are TGTGCCAGCAGGGAGGACAGCTATGGCTACACCTTC. It is translated as CASREDSYGYTF. Filled out from reference TRBV2 and TRBJ1-2, the complete variable domain reads EPEVTQTPSHQVTQMGQEVILRCVPISNHLYFYWYRQILGQKVEFLVSFYNNEISEKSEIFDDQFSVERPDGSNFTLKIRSTKLEDSAMYFCASREDSYGYTFGSGTRLTVV.

The chain has TRBV6-4 and TRBJ2-3; 7 bases are a match to TRBD2. V lost 8 bases to trimming and J lost 0 bases; unmatched junction nucleotides: 5. The CDR3 extends over 14 amino acids. Per germline, CDR1 MRHNA and CDR2 SNTAGT. CDR3 region: CASLTSVSTDTQYF. The CDR3 nucleotides are TGTGCCAGCCTAACTAGCGTTAGCACAGATACGCAGTATTTT.

The rearrangement joins TRBV30 to TRBJ1-2; 9 nucleotides line up with TRBD1. The V and J ends lost 1 base and 6 bases, in that order; junction bases with no gene match: 3. The CDR3 has 13 residues. Germline V gene sequence: CDR1 GTSNPN, CDR2 SVGIG (reference sequence). The CDR3 DNA reads TGTGCCTGGAGTGGCAACAGGGGGCATGGCTACACCTTC. It yields the protein CAWSGNRGHGYTF. Filled out from reference TRBV30 and TRBJ1-2, the complete variable domain reads SQTIHQWPATLVQPVGSPLSLECTVEGTSNPNLYWYRQAAGRGLQLLFYSVGIGQISSEVPQNLSASRPQDRQFILSSKKLLLSDSGFYLCAWSGNRGHGYTFGSGTRLTVV.

CDR3 nucleotides: TGTGCCAGCAGCTTGGCCAGGATGGATTCACCCCTCCACTTT. Its protein is CASSLARMDSPLHF. The rearrangement uses TRBV5-4 and TRBJ1-6; D gene uncertain. Trimming cost V 0 bases and J 8 bases, with 9 bases left between them. This CDR3 has 14 residues. The germline V gene encodes CDR1 SGHNT and CDR2 YYREEE (reference sequence).

V usage is TRBV30 and J usage is TRBJ2-1; perhaps TRBD2 as D (6 bases). Germline CDR1 GTSNPN, CDR2 SVGIG (reference sequence). Trimming removed 0 bases from V and 10 bases from J, with 13 bases in between. The CDR3 has 13 residues. The CDR3 region is CAWSVRREREQFF. CDR3 in DNA: TGTGCCTGGAGTGTACGACGGGAGAGGGAGCAGTTCTTC.